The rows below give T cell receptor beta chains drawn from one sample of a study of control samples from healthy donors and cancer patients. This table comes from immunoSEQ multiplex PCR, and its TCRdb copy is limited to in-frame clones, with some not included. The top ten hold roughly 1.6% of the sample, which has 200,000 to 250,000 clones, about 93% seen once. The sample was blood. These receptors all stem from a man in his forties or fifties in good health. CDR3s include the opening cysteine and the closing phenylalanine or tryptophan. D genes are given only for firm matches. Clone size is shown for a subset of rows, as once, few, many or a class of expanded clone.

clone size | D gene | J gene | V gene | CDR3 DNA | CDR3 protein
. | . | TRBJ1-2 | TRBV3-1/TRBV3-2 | TGTGCCAGCAGCCAAGGGTTTGGCTACACCTTC | CASSQGFGYTF
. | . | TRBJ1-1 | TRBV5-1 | TGCGCCAGCAGCGCGACAGAGAACACTGAAGCTTTCTTT | CASSATENTEAFF
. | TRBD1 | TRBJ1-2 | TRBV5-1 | TGCGCCAGCAGCAGAGGGACAGGGACTAACTATGGCTACACCTTC | CASSRGTGTNYGYTF
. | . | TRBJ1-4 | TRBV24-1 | TGTGCCACCAGTGACCCCCGGACAGAGGGGGAAAAACTGTTTTTT | CATSDPRTEGEKLFF
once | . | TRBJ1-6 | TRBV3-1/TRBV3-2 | TGTGCCAGCAGCCAATGGACCGATAATTCACCCCTCCACTTT | CASSQWTDNSPLHF
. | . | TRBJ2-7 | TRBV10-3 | TGTGCCATCAGTCCCGCCTACGAGCAGTACTTC | CAISPAYEQYF
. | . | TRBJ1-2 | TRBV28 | TGTGCCAGCAGTTTCCGACCACCCGGGGGCTACACCTTC | CASSFRPPGGYTF
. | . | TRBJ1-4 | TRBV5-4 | TGTGCCCGCAGCTTGGGGCCCGGGGGGGGGCCGGGAGAAAAACTGTTTTTT | CARSLGPGGGPGEKLFF
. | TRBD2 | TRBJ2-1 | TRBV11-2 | TGTGCCAGCAGCTTAGATCGGTTTGGAGCGGGGCCCCCGGAGTTCTTC | CASSLDRFGAGPPEFF
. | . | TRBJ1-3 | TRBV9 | TGTGCCAGCAGCGTAGGAACTGGGCATATGGAGGTGGGAACAGCCACCATATATTTT | CASSVGTGHMEVGTATIYF
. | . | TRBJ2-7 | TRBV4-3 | TGCGCCAGCAGCCGAAGAGGGGGGGGGCGAGTCCACGAGCAGTACTTC | CASSRRGGGRVHEQYF
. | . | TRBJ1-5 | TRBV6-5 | TGTGCCAGCAGTTACTTAGGGAATGGGAGCAATCAGCCCCAGCATTTT | CASSYLGNGSNQPQHF
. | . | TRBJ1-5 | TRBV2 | TGTGCCAGTTCAGGGGAAAATTACCAGCATTTT | CASSGENYQHF
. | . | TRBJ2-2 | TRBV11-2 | TGTGCCAGCAGCTTAGTCCCAGGGAGGCTAAACACCGGGGAGCTGTTTTTT | CASSLVPGRLNTGELFF
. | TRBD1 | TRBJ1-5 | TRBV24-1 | TGTGCCACCAGTGATCCCCGACAGGGCGGTCAGCCCCAGCATTTT | CATSDPRQGGQPQHF
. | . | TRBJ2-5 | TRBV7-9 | TGTGCCAGCAGCTTCCAGGGTCAAGAGACCCAGTACTTC | CASSFQGQETQYF
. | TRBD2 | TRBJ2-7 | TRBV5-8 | TGTGCCAGCAGCTTTGGGACTAGCGGGGGAGGCGAGCAGTACTTC | CASSFGTSGGGEQYF
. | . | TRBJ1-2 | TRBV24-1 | TGTGCCACATCCGGGTCCCCCGACGGAAACTATGGCTACACCTTC | CATSGSPDGNYGYTF
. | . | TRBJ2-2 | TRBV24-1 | TGTGCCACCAGGGAGGCCAACACCGGGGAGCTGTTTTTT | CATREANTGELFF
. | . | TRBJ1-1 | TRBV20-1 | TGCAGTGCCCAAGGACAGTACGTGCCTTTCTTT | CSAQGQYVPFF
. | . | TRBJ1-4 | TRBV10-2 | TGCGCCAGCTATAAGGAAGGGGAGAATGAAAAACTGTTTTTT | CASYKEGENEKLFF
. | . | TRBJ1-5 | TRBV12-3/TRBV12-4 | TGTGCCAGCAGTTTACAGGGCAATCAGCCCCAGCATTTT | CASSLQGNQPQHF
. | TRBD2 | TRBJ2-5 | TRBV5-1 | TGCGCCAGCAGCTCGACAGGGACTAGCGGGGGGCAAGAGACCCAGTACTTC | CASSSTGTSGGQETQYF
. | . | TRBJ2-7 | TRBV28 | TGTGCCAGCACCTTCGGTGAGGGCGAGCAGTACTTC | CASTFGEGEQYF
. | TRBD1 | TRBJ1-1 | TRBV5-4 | TGTGCCAGCAGCGGGACAGGGTGGAGCGAAGCTTTCTTT | CASSGTGWSEAFF
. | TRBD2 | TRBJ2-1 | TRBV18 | TGTGCCAGCTCACCCAGAGCGGGGGGGCCGATTGAGCAGTTCTTC | CASSPRAGGPIEQFF
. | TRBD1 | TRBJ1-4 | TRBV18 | TGTGCCAGCTCACCAGCAGGACAGGGGGCGCGGGAAAAACTGTTTTTT | CASSPAGQGAREKLFF
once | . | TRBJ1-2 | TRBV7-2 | TGTGCCAGCAGCTCCTCACCGGGGCGCCCTGGCTACACCTTC | CASSSSPGRPGYTF
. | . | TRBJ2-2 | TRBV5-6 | TGTGCCAGCAGCTTGGCCGGGGGGCGACGGGACACCGGGGAGCTGTTTTTT | CASSLAGGRRDTGELFF
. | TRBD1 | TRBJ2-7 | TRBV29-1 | TGCAGCGTTGAAGGACGGCAGGGGGTGGGAGAGCAGTACTTC | CSVEGRQGVGEQYF
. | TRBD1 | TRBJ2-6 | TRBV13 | TGTGCCAGCAGCCCAAACAGGGGAGTCTACTCTGGGGCCAACGTCCTGACTTTC | CASSPNRGVYSGANVLTF
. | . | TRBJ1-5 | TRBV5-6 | TGTGCCAGCAGCTTGGGTGGGGGGATAGGGCCCCAGCATTTT | CASSLGGGIGPQHF
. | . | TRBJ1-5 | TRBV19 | TGTGCCAGTAGTACTAGAGGGGGGGGAAATGATCAGCCCCAGCATTTT | CASSTRGGGNDQPQHF
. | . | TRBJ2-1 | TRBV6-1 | TGTGCCAGCAGTGACCCAGGGGCGGTTAGTGAGCAGTTCTTC | CASSDPGAVSEQFF
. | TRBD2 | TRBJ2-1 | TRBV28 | TGTGCCAGCACCTTGGGGCTAGCGGGGGGGAGGGAGCAGTTCTTC | CASTLGLAGGREQFF
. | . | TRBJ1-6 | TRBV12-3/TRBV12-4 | TGTGCCAGCAGCACCTCCACACCCCTCCACTTT | CASSTSTPLHF
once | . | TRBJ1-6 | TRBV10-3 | TGTGCCATCAGGCAGGGGCCTGATTCACCCCTCCACTTT | CAIRQGPDSPLHF
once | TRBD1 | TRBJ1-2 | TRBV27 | TGTGCCAGCAGGTTACAGGGGGCGCCGTACACCTTC | CASRLQGAPYTF
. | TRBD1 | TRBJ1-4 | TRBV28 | TGTGCCAGCAGGTCTACAGGGGGCCGGGAAAAACTGTTTTTT | CASRSTGGREKLFF
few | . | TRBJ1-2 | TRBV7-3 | TGTGCCAGCAGGTACAAAGGAGACTACACCTTC | CASRYKGDYTF
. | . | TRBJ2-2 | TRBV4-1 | TGCGCCAGCAGCCAAGCTTTTAGACAGGACACCGGGGAGCTGTTTTTT | CASSQAFRQDTGELFF
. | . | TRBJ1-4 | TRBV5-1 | TGCGCCAGCAGTAACGAGGCGTATAATGAAAAACTGTTTTTT | CASSNEAYNEKLFF
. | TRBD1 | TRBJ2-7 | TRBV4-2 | TGTGCCAGCAGCCAGCGACCTGCCTTACAGACAGGGGCTTCGTACGAGCAGTACTTC | CASSQRPALQTGASYEQYF
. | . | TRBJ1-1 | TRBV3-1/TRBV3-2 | TGTGCCAGCAGCCAAGATCGGGACATGAACACTGAAGCTTTCTTT | CASSQDRDMNTEAFF
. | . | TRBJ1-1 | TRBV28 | TGTGCCAGCTTAGGGGAGGGCACTGAAGCTTTCTTT | CASLGEGTEAFF
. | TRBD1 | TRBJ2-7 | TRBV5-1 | TGCGCCAGCAGCTTGTGGGGACAGGTTAACTACGAGCAGTACTTC | CASSLWGQVNYEQYF
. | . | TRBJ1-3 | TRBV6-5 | TGTGCCAGCAGTTACTATAGGGGCGGAAACACCATATATTTT | CASSYYRGGNTIYF
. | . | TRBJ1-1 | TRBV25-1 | TGTGCCAGCAAGGGCCCGAACACTGAAGCTTTCTTT | CASKGPNTEAFF
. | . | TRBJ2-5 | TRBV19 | TGTGCCAGTAGCACGCCGGGGGCAGAGACCCAGTACTTC | CASSTPGAETQYF
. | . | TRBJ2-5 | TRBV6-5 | TGTGCCAGCAGTTCTTACTACCAAGCTGGGCAAGAGACCCAGTACTTC | CASSSYYQAGQETQYF
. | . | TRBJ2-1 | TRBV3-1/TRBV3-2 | TGTGCCAGCAGCCAAGACCTCACGACAGGTCCCTACAATGAGCAGTTCTTC | CASSQDLTTGPYNEQFF
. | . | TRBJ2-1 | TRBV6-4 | TGTGCCAGCAGTGTGGGGCGCCGTGGGAATGAGCAGTTCTTC | CASSVGRRGNEQFF
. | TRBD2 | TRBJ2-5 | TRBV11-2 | TGTGCCAGCAGCCCTGGCGGGGGGGCCCAGTACTTC | CASSPGGGAQYF
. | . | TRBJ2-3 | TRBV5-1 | TGCGCCAGCAGCGTGGAGGGCACAGATACGCAGTATTTT | CASSVEGTDTQYF
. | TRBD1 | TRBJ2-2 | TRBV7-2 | TGTGCCAGCAAGTCAGGGGGCATGAACACCGGGGAGCTGTTTTTT | CASKSGGMNTGELFF
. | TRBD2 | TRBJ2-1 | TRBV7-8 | TGTGCCAGCAGCTCCCAACTAGCGGGGGTCAATGAGCAGTTCTTC | CASSSQLAGVNEQFF
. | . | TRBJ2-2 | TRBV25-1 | TGTGCCAGCAGTGACAGGGTCACCGGGGAGCTGTTTTTT | CASSDRVTGELFF
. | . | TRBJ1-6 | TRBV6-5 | TGTGCCAGCAGTCCACTCAGCTCCTATAATTCACCCCTCCACTTT | CASSPLSSYNSPLHF